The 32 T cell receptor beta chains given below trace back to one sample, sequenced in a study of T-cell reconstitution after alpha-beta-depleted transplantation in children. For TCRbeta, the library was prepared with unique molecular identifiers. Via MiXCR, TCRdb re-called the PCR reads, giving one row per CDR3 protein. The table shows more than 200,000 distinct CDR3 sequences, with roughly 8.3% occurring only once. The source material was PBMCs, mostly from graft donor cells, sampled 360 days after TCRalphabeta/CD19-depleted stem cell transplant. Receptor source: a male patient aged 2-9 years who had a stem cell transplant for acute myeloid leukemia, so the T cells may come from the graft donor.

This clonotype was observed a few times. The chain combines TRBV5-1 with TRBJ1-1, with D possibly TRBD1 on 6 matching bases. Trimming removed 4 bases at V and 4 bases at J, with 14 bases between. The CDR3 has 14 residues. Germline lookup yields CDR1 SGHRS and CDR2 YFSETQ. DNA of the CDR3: TGCGCCAGCAGCCCACAGGGCCGGGCCACTGAAGCTTTCTTT. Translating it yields CASSPQGRATEAFF.

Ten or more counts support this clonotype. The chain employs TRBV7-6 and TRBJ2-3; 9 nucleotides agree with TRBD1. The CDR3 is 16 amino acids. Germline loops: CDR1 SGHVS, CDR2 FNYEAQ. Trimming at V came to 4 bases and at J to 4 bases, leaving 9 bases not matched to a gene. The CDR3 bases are TGTGCCAGCAGCTCGTGGACAGGGGCGGGAGCAGATACGCAGTATTTT. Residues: CASSSWTGAGADTQYF.

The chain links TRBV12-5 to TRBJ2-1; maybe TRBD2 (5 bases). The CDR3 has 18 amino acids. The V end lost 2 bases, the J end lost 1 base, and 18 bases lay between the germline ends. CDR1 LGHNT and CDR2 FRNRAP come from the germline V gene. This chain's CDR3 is CASGLQRPTWSSYNEQFF. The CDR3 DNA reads TGTGCTAGTGGTTTGCAGCGGCCCACCTGGAGTTCCTACAATGAGCAGTTCTTC.

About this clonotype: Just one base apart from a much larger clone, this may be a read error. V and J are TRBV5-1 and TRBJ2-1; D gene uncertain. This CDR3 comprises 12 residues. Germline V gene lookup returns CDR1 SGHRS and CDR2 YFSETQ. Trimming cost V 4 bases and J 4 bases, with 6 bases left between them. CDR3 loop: CASSRWYNEQFF. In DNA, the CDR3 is TGCGCCAGCAGCAGGTGGTACAATGAGCAGTTCTTC.

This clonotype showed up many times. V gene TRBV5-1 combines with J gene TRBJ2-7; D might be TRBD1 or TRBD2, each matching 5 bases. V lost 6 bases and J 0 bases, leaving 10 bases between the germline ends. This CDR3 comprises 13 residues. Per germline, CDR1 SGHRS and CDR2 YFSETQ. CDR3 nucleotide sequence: TGCGCCAGCATGGGGACCAGCTCCTACGAGCAGTACTTC. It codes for CASMGTSSYEQYF.

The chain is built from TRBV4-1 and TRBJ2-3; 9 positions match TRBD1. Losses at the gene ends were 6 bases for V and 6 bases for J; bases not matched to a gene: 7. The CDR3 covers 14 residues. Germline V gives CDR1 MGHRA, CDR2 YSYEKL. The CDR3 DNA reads TGCGCCAGCAGTCGGACAGGGGCAGGGGATACGCAGTATTTT. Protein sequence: CASSRTGAGDTQYF.

This chain's CDR3 is CASSSAGLAGGNEQFF. CDR3 sequence (DNA): TGTGCCAGCAGTTCAGCCGGACTAGCGGGAGGGAATGAGCAGTTCTTC. The rearrangement links TRBV6-2 or TRBV6-3 to TRBJ2-1; TRBD2 agrees at 15 bases. Unmatched junction bases numbered 5, after V lost 4 bases and J lost 7 bases. Germline values: CDR1 MNHEY, CDR2 SVGEGT. The length of the CDR3 is 16 residues.

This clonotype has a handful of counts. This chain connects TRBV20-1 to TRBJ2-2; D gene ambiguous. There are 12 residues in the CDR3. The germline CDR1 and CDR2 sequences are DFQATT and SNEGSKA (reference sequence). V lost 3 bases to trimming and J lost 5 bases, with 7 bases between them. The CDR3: CSARVVTGELFF. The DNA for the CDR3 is TGCAGTGCTAGGGTAGTGACCGGGGAGCTGTTTTTT.

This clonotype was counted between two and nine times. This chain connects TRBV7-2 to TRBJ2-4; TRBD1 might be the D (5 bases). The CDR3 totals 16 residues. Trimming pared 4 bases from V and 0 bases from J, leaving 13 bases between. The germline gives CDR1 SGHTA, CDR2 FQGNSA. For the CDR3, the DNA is TGTGCCAGCAGCTACGACAGACCATTAGCCAAAAACATTCAGTACTTC. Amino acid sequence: CASSYDRPLAKNIQYF.

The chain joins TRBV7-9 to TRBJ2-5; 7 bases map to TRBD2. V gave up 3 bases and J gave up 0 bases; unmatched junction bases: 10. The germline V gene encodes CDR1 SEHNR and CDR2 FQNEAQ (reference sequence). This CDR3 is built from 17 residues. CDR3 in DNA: TGTGCCAGCAGCTTCCGAACGACTAGCAGGTACCAAGAGACCCAGTACTTC. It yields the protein CASSFRTTSRYQETQYF. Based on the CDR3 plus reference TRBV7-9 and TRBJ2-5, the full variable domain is DTGVSQNPRHKITKRGQNVTFRCDPISEHNRLYWYRQTLGQGPEFLTYFQNEAQLEKSRLLSDRFSAERPKGSFSTLEIQRTEQGDSAMYLCASSFRTTSRYQETQYFGPGTRLLVL.

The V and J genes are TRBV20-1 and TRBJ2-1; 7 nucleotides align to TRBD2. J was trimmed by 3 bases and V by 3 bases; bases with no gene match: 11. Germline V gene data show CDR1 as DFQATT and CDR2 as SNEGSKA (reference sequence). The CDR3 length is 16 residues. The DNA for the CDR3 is TGCAGTGCTAGGTTGGCTAGCGGAGCCCACTACAATGAGCAGTTCTTC. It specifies CSARLASGAHYNEQFF.

The DNA for the CDR3 is TGCAGTGCTAGAGATCCGAGGGGAGAGGGTGGCACAGATACGCAGTATTTT. Protein product: CSARDPRGEGGTDTQYF. This sequence joins TRBV20-1 and TRBJ2-3; D may be TRBD1 or TRBD2 (5 bases each). The CDR3 has 17 amino acids. Germline lookup yields CDR1 DFQATT and CDR2 SNEGSKA (reference sequence). V was trimmed by 0 bases and J by 1 base, leaving 17 bases between them.

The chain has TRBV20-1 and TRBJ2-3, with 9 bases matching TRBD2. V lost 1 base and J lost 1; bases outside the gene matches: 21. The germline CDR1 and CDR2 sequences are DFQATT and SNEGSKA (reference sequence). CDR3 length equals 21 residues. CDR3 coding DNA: TGCAGTGCTAGAGCCAACACCCTTTTAGCGGGGGACCGCTGGGGCACAGATACGCAGTATTTT. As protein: CSARANTLLAGDRWGTDTQYF.

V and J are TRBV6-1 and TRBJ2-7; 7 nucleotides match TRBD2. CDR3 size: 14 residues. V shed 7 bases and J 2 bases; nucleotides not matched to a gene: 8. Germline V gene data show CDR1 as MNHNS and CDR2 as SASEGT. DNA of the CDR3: TGTGCCAGCAAAATCGGGGAGGGAGCCTACGAGCAGTACTTC. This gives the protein CASKIGEGAYEQYF.

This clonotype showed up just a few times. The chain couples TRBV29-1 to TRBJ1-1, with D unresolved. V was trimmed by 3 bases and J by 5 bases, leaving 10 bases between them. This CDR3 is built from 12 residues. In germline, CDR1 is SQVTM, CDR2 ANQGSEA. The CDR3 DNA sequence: TGCAGCGTTGATCGGGTGGGGACTGAAGCTTTCTTT. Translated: CSVDRVGTEAFF.

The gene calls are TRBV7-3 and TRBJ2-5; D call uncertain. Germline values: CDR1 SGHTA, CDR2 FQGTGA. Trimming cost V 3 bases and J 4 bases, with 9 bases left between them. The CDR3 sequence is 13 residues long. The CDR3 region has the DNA TGTGCCAGCAGCTTTGGAGTTCGAGAGACCCAGTACTTC. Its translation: CASSFGVRETQYF.

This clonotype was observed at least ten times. The CDR3 sequence is CSVALPANYGYTF. CDR3 coding DNA: TGCAGCGTCGCCCTCCCCGCTAACTATGGCTACACCTTC. The chain carries TRBV29-1 and TRBJ1-2; no clear D gene. The V gene lost 6 bases and the J gene lost 0 bases, with 11 bases spanning the gap. The CDR3 length is 13 residues. CDR1 is SQVTM, CDR2 ANQGSEA, per germline.

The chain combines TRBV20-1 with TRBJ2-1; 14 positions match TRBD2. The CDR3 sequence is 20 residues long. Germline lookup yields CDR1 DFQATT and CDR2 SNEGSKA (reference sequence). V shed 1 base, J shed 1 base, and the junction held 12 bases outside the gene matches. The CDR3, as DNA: TGCAGTGCTAGAGCCCCACTCCGACTAGCGGGAGGGCCGTCCTACAATGAGCAGTTCTTC. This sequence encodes CSARAPLRLAGGPSYNEQFF.

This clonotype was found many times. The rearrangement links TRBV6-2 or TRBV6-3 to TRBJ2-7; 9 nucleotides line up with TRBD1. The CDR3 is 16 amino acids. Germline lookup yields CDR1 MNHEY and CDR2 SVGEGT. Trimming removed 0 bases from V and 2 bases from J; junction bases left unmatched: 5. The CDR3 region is CASSYSMRTGAYEQYF. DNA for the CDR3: TGTGCCAGCAGTTACTCGATGCGGACAGGGGCCTACGAGCAGTACTTC.

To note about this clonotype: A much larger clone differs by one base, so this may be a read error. The CDR3 here is CASMTSRQSNEQFF. CDR3 nucleotides: TGTGCCAGCATGACTTCTCGACAGTCCAATGAGCAGTTCTTC. The genes are TRBV27 and TRBJ2-1, with D tentatively TRBD1 (5 bases). Per germline, CDR1 MNHEY and CDR2 SMNVEV (reference sequence). V lost 7 bases to trimming and J lost 6 bases, with 16 bases between them. The CDR3 loop spans 14 amino acids.

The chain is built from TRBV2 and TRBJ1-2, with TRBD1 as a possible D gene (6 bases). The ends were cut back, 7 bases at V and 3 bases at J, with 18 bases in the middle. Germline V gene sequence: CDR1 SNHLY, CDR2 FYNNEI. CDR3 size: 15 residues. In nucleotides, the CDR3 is TGTGCCAGCACTAAGCCCGGGACACCCCACTATGGCTACACCTTC. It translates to CASTKPGTPHYGYTF.

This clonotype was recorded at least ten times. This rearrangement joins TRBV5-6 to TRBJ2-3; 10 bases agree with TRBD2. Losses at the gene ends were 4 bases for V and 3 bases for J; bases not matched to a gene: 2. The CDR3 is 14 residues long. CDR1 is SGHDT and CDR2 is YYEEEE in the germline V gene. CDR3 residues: CASSPSGRTDTQYF. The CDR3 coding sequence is TGTGCCAGCAGCCCTAGCGGGAGAACAGATACGCAGTATTTT.

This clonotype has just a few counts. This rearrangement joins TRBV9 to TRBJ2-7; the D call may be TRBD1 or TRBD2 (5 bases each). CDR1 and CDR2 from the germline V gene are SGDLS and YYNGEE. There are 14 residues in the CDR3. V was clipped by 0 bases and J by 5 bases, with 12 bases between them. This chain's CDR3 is CASSVGGFWDEQYF. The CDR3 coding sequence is TGTGCCAGCAGCGTAGGGGGGTTCTGGGACGAGCAGTACTTC. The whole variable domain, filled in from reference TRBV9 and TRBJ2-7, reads DSGVTQTPKHLITATGQRVTLRCSPRSGDLSVYWYQQSLDQGLQFLIQYYNGEERAKGNILERFSAQQFPDLHSELNLSSLELGDSALYFCASSVGGFWDEQYFGPGTRLTVT.

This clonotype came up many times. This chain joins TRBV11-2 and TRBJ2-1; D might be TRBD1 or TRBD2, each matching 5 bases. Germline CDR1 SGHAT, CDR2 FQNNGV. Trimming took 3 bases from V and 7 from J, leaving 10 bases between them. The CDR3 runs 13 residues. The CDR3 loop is CASSFEGENEQFF. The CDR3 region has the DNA TGTGCCAGCAGCTTTGAAGGGGAGAATGAGCAGTTCTTC.

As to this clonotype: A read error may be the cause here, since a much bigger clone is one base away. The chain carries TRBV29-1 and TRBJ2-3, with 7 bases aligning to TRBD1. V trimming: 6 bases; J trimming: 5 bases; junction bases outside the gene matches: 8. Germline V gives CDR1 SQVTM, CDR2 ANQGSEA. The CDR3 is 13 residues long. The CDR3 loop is CSVNRGGGDTQYF. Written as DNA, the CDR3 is TGCAGCGTCAACAGGGGCGGTGGAGATACGCAGTATTTT.

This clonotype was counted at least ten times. CDR3 bases: TGCGCCAGCAGCTTAAGTGTGAACACTGAAGCTTTCTTT. Its protein product is CASSLSVNTEAFF. The V call is TRBV5-1, the J call TRBJ1-1; D unresolved. CDR1 and CDR2 (germline): SGHRS, YFSETQ. V dropped 2 bases and J dropped 0 bases, with 5 bases sitting between them. The CDR3 runs 13 residues.

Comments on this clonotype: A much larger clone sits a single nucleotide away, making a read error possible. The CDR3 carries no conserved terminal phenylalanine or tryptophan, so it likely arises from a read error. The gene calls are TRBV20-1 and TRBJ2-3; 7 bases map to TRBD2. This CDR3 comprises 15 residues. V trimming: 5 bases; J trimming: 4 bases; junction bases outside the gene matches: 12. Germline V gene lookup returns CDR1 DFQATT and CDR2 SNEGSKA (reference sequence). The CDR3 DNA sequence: TGCAGTGCTGCCCCTGGGGGAGGGATTGCAGATACGCAGTATCTT. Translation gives CSAAPGGGIADTQYL.

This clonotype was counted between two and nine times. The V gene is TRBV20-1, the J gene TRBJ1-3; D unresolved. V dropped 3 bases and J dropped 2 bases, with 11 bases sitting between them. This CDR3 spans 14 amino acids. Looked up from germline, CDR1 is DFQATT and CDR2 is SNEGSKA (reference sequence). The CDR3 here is CSASPAGTGNTIYF. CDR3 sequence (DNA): TGCAGTGCTAGCCCCGCTGGGACTGGAAACACCATATATTTT.

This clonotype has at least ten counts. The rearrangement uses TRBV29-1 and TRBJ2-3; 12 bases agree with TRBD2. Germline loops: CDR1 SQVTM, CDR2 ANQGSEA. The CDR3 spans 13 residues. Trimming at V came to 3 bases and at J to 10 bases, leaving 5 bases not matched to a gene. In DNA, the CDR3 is TGCAGCGTTGACGGGACTAGCGGGTCAGCGCAGTATTTT. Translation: CSVDGTSGSAQYF.

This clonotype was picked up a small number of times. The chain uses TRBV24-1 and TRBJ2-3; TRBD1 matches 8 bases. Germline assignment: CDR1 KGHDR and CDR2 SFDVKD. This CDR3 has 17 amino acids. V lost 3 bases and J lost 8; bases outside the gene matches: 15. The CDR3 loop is CATSDLPLRQGAGTQYF. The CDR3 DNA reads TGTGCCACCAGTGATCTTCCCCTACGGCAGGGGGCAGGTACGCAGTATTTT.

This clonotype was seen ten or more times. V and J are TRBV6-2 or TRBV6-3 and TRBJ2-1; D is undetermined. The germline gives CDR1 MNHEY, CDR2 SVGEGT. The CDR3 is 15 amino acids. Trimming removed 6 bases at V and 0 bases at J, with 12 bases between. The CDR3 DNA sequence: TGTGCCAGCAGGGACCTAGGCTTCTCCTACAATGAGCAGTTCTTC. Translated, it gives CASRDLGFSYNEQFF.

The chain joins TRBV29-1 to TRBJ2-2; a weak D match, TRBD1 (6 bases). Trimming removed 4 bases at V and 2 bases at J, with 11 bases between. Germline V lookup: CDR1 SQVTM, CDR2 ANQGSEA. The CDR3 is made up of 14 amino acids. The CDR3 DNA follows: TGCAGCGTTGCGACAGGCCTTAACACCGGGGAGCTGTTTTTT. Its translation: CSVATGLNTGELFF.